These T cell receptor beta chains were read from a single sample in a study of shared clonotypes between healthy human individuals. Method: immunoSEQ multiplex PCR; TCRdb's copy keeps in-frame clones and lacks some. The table lists around 1.9 million clones, approximately 92% of them singletons, with approximately 1.6% in the top ten. Input material: naive CD8+ T cells from PBMCs. These receptors all stem from a man aged 18-30 years in good health. Some clones in this sample may be carry-over from other donors' samples. Each CDR3 is given with its conserved first and last residue. Fields, in order: V gene, clone size, D gene, J gene, CDR3 protein, CDR3 DNA. The D gene is left open where the match is weak. Expanded clones get a size class; other rows say once, few or many, or leave the size out.

v_call: TRBV4-1
clone_size: NA
d_call: NA
j_call: TRBJ2-2
cdr3_aa: CASSSQAIPNTGELFF
cdr3_nt: TGCGCCAGCAGCTCCCAGGCCATCCCAAACACCGGGGAGCTGTTTTTT

v_call: TRBV9
clone_size: NA
d_call: NA
j_call: TRBJ1-4
cdr3_aa: CASSVEDATNEKLFF
cdr3_nt: TGTGCCAGCAGCGTAGAAGATGCAACTAATGAAAAACTGTTTTTT

v_call: TRBV6-5
clone_size: NA
d_call: NA
j_call: TRBJ2-5
cdr3_aa: CASSYFGGLETQYF
cdr3_nt: TGTGCCAGCAGTTACTTCGGGGGTTTGGAGACCCAGTACTTC

v_call: TRBV19
clone_size: NA
d_call: NA
j_call: TRBJ1-2
cdr3_aa: CASSMSYSYGYTF
cdr3_nt: TGTGCCAGTAGTATGTCCTACAGCTATGGCTACACCTTC

v_call: TRBV5-1
clone_size: NA
d_call: NA
j_call: TRBJ2-7
cdr3_aa: CASSFGGERVGEQYF
cdr3_nt: TGCGCCAGCAGCTTCGGAGGGGAGAGGGTCGGCGAGCAGTACTTC

v_call: TRBV11-2
clone_size: NA
d_call: NA
j_call: TRBJ2-1
cdr3_aa: CASSSEGGRVIYNEQFF
cdr3_nt: TGTGCCAGCAGCTCAGAGGGCGGCAGGGTGATTTACAATGAGCAGTTCTTC

v_call: TRBV25-1
clone_size: NA
d_call: TRBD2
j_call: TRBJ2-3
cdr3_aa: CASSDRGDRADTQYF
cdr3_nt: TGTGCCAGCAGTGATCGGGGGGATCGAGCAGATACGCAGTATTTT

v_call: TRBV7-9
clone_size: NA
d_call: NA
j_call: TRBJ1-3
cdr3_aa: CASSPAGSSSGNTIYF
cdr3_nt: TGTGCCAGCAGCCCGGCGGGGTCTTCCTCTGGAAACACCATATATTTT

v_call: TRBV7-2
clone_size: NA
d_call: NA
j_call: TRBJ2-3
cdr3_aa: CASSLRGPPPDTQYF
cdr3_nt: TGTGCCAGCAGCTTACGAGGCCCTCCCCCAGATACGCAGTATTTT

v_call: TRBV9
clone_size: NA
d_call: TRBD1
j_call: TRBJ1-4
cdr3_aa: CASSVDVQGRRREKLFF
cdr3_nt: TGTGCCAGCAGCGTAGATGTACAGGGGAGGCGGCGGGAAAAACTGTTTTTT

v_call: TRBV10-2
clone_size: NA
d_call: NA
j_call: TRBJ2-1
cdr3_aa: CASSISSPYNEQFF
cdr3_nt: TGCGCCAGCAGTATCAGCTCCCCCTACAATGAGCAGTTCTTC

v_call: TRBV30
clone_size: NA
d_call: NA
j_call: TRBJ2-7
cdr3_aa: CAWSRGREQYF
cdr3_nt: TGTGCCTGGAGTAGAGGAAGGGAGCAGTACTTC

v_call: TRBV9
clone_size: NA
d_call: TRBD1
j_call: TRBJ1-1
cdr3_aa: CASSENRRTGRSEAFF
cdr3_nt: TGTGCCAGCAGCGAAAACCGTCGGACAGGCAGGTCTGAAGCTTTCTTT

v_call: TRBV7-8
clone_size: NA
d_call: NA
j_call: TRBJ2-2
cdr3_aa: CASSLNRQIGGELFF
cdr3_nt: TGTGCCAGCAGCTTAAATCGACAGATAGGCGGGGAGCTGTTTTTT

v_call: TRBV5-1
clone_size: NA
d_call: NA
j_call: TRBJ2-7
cdr3_aa: CASSSIGTLYEQYF
cdr3_nt: TGCGCCAGCAGTTCTATTGGAACTCTCTACGAGCAGTACTTC

v_call: TRBV27
clone_size: few
d_call: TRBD2
j_call: TRBJ2-2
cdr3_aa: CASSYSGSIGELFF
cdr3_nt: TGTGCCAGCAGTTATAGCGGGAGTATCGGGGAGCTGTTTTTT

v_call: TRBV27
clone_size: NA
d_call: NA
j_call: TRBJ2-1
cdr3_aa: CASSLGQNNEQFF
cdr3_nt: TGTGCCAGCAGTTTAGGGCAGAACAATGAGCAGTTCTTC

v_call: TRBV5-4
clone_size: once
d_call: NA
j_call: TRBJ1-5
cdr3_aa: CASSLEPQGPYEHF
cdr3_nt: TGTGCCAGCAGCTTGGAACCTCAGGGGCCCTACGAGCATTTT

v_call: TRBV7-9
clone_size: NA
d_call: TRBD2
j_call: TRBJ2-1
cdr3_aa: CASSSWTSGSADEQFF
cdr3_nt: TGTGCCAGCAGCTCGTGGACTAGCGGGAGCGCAGATGAGCAGTTCTTC

v_call: TRBV6-1
clone_size: NA
d_call: NA
j_call: TRBJ2-1
cdr3_aa: CASSPPGGRGGEQFF
cdr3_nt: TGTGCCAGCAGTCCACCCGGGGGCAGGGGGGGTGAGCAGTTCTTC

v_call: TRBV7-9
clone_size: NA
d_call: TRBD1
j_call: TRBJ2-7
cdr3_aa: CASSTSGTANHEQYF
cdr3_nt: TGTGCCAGCAGCACTTCCGGGACAGCAAACCACGAGCAGTACTTC

v_call: TRBV4-1
clone_size: few
d_call: NA
j_call: TRBJ1-1
cdr3_aa: CASSQGVVNTEAFF
cdr3_nt: TGCGCCAGCAGCCAAGGGGTAGTGAACACTGAAGCTTTCTTT

v_call: TRBV6-5
clone_size: NA
d_call: TRBD1
j_call: TRBJ2-2
cdr3_aa: CASGGQGITGELFF
cdr3_nt: TGTGCCAGCGGGGGACAGGGGATAACCGGGGAGCTGTTTTTT

v_call: TRBV27
clone_size: NA
d_call: TRBD1
j_call: TRBJ2-7
cdr3_aa: CASRLGQGISYEQYF
cdr3_nt: TGTGCCAGCAGGTTGGGACAGGGAATTTCCTACGAGCAGTACTTC

v_call: TRBV27
clone_size: NA
d_call: TRBD2
j_call: TRBJ2-1
cdr3_aa: CASSGLAGWREQFF
cdr3_nt: TGTGCCAGCAGTGGGCTAGCGGGATGGCGTGAGCAGTTCTTC

v_call: TRBV6-6
clone_size: NA
d_call: NA
j_call: TRBJ2-7
cdr3_aa: CASSIEWVRGYEQYF
cdr3_nt: TGTGCCAGCAGTATCGAGTGGGTAAGGGGGTACGAGCAGTACTTC

v_call: TRBV4-2
clone_size: once
d_call: TRBD2
j_call: TRBJ2-1
cdr3_aa: CASSQVQREGSYNEQFF
cdr3_nt: TGTGCCAGCAGCCAAGTCCAGAGGGAGGGCTCCTACAATGAGCAGTTCTTC

v_call: TRBV11-2
clone_size: NA
d_call: NA
j_call: TRBJ2-7
cdr3_aa: CASSQGHGEQYF
cdr3_nt: TGTGCCAGCAGCCAAGGGCATGGCGAGCAGTACTTC

v_call: TRBV11-2
clone_size: NA
d_call: TRBD2
j_call: TRBJ2-5
cdr3_aa: CASSLYRGGETQYF
cdr3_nt: TGTGCCAGCAGCTTATACCGCGGGGGTGAGACCCAGTACTTC

v_call: TRBV28
clone_size: few
d_call: NA
j_call: TRBJ1-5
cdr3_aa: CASSPRLYGRQPQHF
cdr3_nt: TGTGCCAGCAGTCCCCGACTATACGGTCGTCAGCCCCAGCATTTT

v_call: TRBV28
clone_size: NA
d_call: NA
j_call: TRBJ2-7
cdr3_aa: CASSFSRFYIGTHSYEQYF
cdr3_nt: TGTGCCAGCAGTTTCTCGCGTTTCTATATCGGGACCCATAGCTACGAGCAGTACTTC

v_call: TRBV11-2
clone_size: NA
d_call: NA
j_call: TRBJ2-5
cdr3_aa: CASSFAETQYF
cdr3_nt: TGTGCCAGCAGCTTTGCAGAGACCCAGTACTTC

v_call: TRBV19
clone_size: NA
d_call: NA
j_call: TRBJ1-2
cdr3_aa: CASRRVDYGYTF
cdr3_nt: TGTGCCAGCCGCAGGGTTGATTATGGCTACACCTTC

v_call: TRBV30
clone_size: NA
d_call: NA
j_call: TRBJ2-2
cdr3_aa: CAWRGVGGWTGELFF
cdr3_nt: TGTGCCTGGAGAGGCGTCGGGGGCTGGACCGGGGAGCTGTTTTTT

v_call: TRBV9
clone_size: NA
d_call: NA
j_call: TRBJ2-2
cdr3_aa: CASSVGTNTGELFF
cdr3_nt: TGTGCCAGCAGCGTAGGCACGAACACCGGGGAGCTGTTTTTT

v_call: TRBV2
clone_size: few
d_call: NA
j_call: TRBJ1-1
cdr3_aa: CASTRQGLDEAFF
cdr3_nt: TGTGCCAGCACCCGTCAAGGTCTTGATGAAGCTTTCTTT

v_call: TRBV19
clone_size: few
d_call: NA
j_call: TRBJ1-5
cdr3_aa: CASSIINGNQPQHF
cdr3_nt: TGTGCCAGTAGTATCATAAACGGCAATCAGCCCCAGCATTTT

v_call: TRBV5-6
clone_size: NA
d_call: NA
j_call: TRBJ2-7
cdr3_aa: CASSLGSNEQYF
cdr3_nt: TGTGCCAGCAGCTTGGGTTCGAACGAGCAGTACTTC

v_call: TRBV9
clone_size: NA
d_call: TRBD2
j_call: TRBJ2-2
cdr3_aa: CASSTTSGKERGELFF
cdr3_nt: TGTGCCAGCAGCACCACTAGCGGGAAGGAACGCGGGGAGCTGTTTTTT

v_call: TRBV27
clone_size: NA
d_call: NA
j_call: TRBJ2-1
cdr3_aa: CASKFLDTYNEQFF
cdr3_nt: TGTGCCAGCAAGTTTCTGGACACTTACAATGAGCAGTTCTTC

v_call: TRBV19
clone_size: NA
d_call: NA
j_call: TRBJ1-1
cdr3_aa: CASSIFFKGRRTEAFF
cdr3_nt: TGTGCCAGTAGTATATTTTTTAAGGGGAGGAGGACTGAAGCTTTCTTT

v_call: TRBV5-4
clone_size: NA
d_call: TRBD1
j_call: TRBJ2-7
cdr3_aa: CASANRGRNEQYF
cdr3_nt: TGTGCCAGCGCTAACAGGGGGCGGAACGAGCAGTACTTC

v_call: TRBV6-6
clone_size: NA
d_call: NA
j_call: TRBJ1-1
cdr3_aa: CASRERRVGPEAFF
cdr3_nt: TGTGCCAGCAGGGAGAGGAGGGTCGGACCTGAAGCTTTCTTT

v_call: TRBV30
clone_size: NA
d_call: NA
j_call: TRBJ2-3
cdr3_aa: CAWSQSSGTDTQYF
cdr3_nt: TGTGCCTGGAGTCAAAGTAGCGGAACAGATACGCAGTATTTT

v_call: TRBV27
clone_size: NA
d_call: NA
j_call: TRBJ2-7
cdr3_aa: CASSPLFGGYEQYF
cdr3_nt: TGTGCCAGCAGCCCATTATTTGGTGGCTACGAGCAGTACTTC

v_call: TRBV4-2
clone_size: NA
d_call: NA
j_call: TRBJ1-1
cdr3_aa: CASSQDPGGKEAFF
cdr3_nt: TGTGCCAGCAGCCAAGATCCGGGGGGGAAGGAAGCTTTCTTT

v_call: TRBV27
clone_size: NA
d_call: NA
j_call: TRBJ1-5
cdr3_aa: CASSERQANQPQHF
cdr3_nt: TGTGCCAGCAGCGAGAGACAGGCCAATCAGCCCCAGCATTTT

v_call: TRBV6-5
clone_size: NA
d_call: TRBD2
j_call: TRBJ2-3
cdr3_aa: CASSLGRALGDTQYF
cdr3_nt: TGTGCCAGCAGTTTGGGGAGGGCCCTTGGAGATACGCAGTATTTT

v_call: TRBV9
clone_size: once
d_call: NA
j_call: TRBJ2-1
cdr3_aa: CASSPGTAFTNEQFF
cdr3_nt: TGTGCCAGCAGCCCCGGGACGGCATTTACTAATGAGCAGTTCTTC

v_call: TRBV27
clone_size: NA
d_call: NA
j_call: TRBJ1-4
cdr3_aa: CASSARVGEKLFF
cdr3_nt: TGTGCCAGCAGTGCCCGAGTCGGGGAAAAACTGTTTTTT

v_call: TRBV27
clone_size: NA
d_call: NA
j_call: TRBJ1-2
cdr3_aa: CASSSHRVLGDYGYTF
cdr3_nt: TGTGCCAGCAGTTCCCATAGAGTTTTGGGAGACTATGGCTACACCTTC

v_call: TRBV9
clone_size: NA
d_call: NA
j_call: TRBJ1-2
cdr3_aa: CASSVGREPYGYTF
cdr3_nt: TGTGCCAGCAGCGTAGGTAGGGAGCCCTATGGCTACACCTTC

v_call: TRBV7-2
clone_size: NA
d_call: TRBD1
j_call: TRBJ2-1
cdr3_aa: CASSYSDRGPQQYEQFF
cdr3_nt: TGTGCCAGCAGCTACTCCGACAGGGGGCCACAGCAGTATGAGCAGTTCTTC